This entry lists 10 T cell receptor beta chains sequenced from one sample in a study of T cell responses to AZD1222 COVID-19 vaccine. TCRdb's copy holds only in-frame clones and misses some; the assay was immunoSEQ multiplex PCR. The table includes around 110,000 clones, approximately 88% detected once. The source material was peripheral blood, sampled on day 0 of AZD1222 vaccination. These receptors originate from an adult in good health.

J is TRBJ1-5 and V is TRBV10-3, with D possibly TRBD1 on 5 matching bases. Germline V gene lookup returns CDR1 ENHRY and CDR2 SYGVKD. The CDR3 runs to 12 residues. V lost 7 bases and J 4 bases, leaving 8 bases between the germline ends. CDR3 in amino acids: CAIKEGNQPQHF. CDR3 nucleotide sequence: TGTGCCATCAAGGAGGGGAATCAGCCCCAGCATTTT.

This rearrangement joins TRBV19 to TRBJ1-2, with 9 bases matching TRBD1. The J segment lost 2 bases and the V segment lost 6 bases, leaving 7 bases of the junction unmatched. This CDR3 region has 15 residues. Germline-derived CDR1 and CDR2 are LNHDA and SQIVND (reference sequence). The CDR3 here is CASRGPDRGNYGYTF. As DNA, the CDR3 is TGTGCCAGTAGGGGCCCGGACAGGGGCAACTATGGCTACACCTTC.

This chain uses TRBV5-6 with TRBJ2-7, with TRBD1 matching 9 bases. The germline gives CDR1 SGHDT, CDR2 YYEEEE. The CDR3 is made up of 14 amino acids. The V and J ends lost 4 bases and 1 base, in that order; junction bases with no gene match: 3. The CDR3 loop reads CASSLGQGSYEQYF. Here the CDR3 DNA reads TGTGCCAGCAGCCTCGGACAGGGGTCCTACGAGCAGTACTTC.

This clone was detected only once. The rearrangement links TRBV9 to TRBJ2-7, with 10 bases matching TRBD2. Germline V gene sequence: CDR1 SGDLS, CDR2 YYNGEE. This CDR3 comprises 16 residues. Losses at the gene ends were 3 bases for V and 5 bases for J; bases not matched to a gene: 11. Here the CDR3 DNA reads TGTGCCAGCAGCGAGAGGCTAGCGGGAGATTCCCACGAGCAGTACTTC. Residues: CASSERLAGDSHEQYF. Drawing the rest from reference TRBV9 and TRBJ2-7, the complete variable domain is DSGVTQTPKHLITATGQRVTLRCSPRSGDLSVYWYQQSLDQGLQFLIQYYNGEERAKGNILERFSAQQFPDLHSELNLSSLELGDSALYFCASSERLAGDSHEQYFGPGTRLTVT.

Only one count was recorded for this clone. The V and J genes are TRBV7-2 and TRBJ2-3; 9 positions agree with TRBD2. Per the germline V gene, CDR1 is SGHTA and CDR2 is FQGNSA. The CDR3 length is 15 residues. The V and J ends lost 4 bases and 7 bases, in that order; junction bases with no gene match: 9. Here the CDR3 reads CASSSGSGRLNTQYF. The CDR3 DNA is TGTGCCAGCAGCTCGGGTAGCGGGAGACTAAATACGCAGTATTTT.

V and J are TRBV6-2 or TRBV6-3 and TRBJ1-1; TRBD1 agrees at 7 bases. This CDR3 is 18 amino acids long. The V and J ends lost 6 bases and 2 bases, in that order; junction bases with no gene match: 18. Per germline, CDR1 MNHEY and CDR2 SVGEGT. In DNA form, the CDR3 reads TGTGCCAGCAGCGAGATACAGGGGCGAATTCTCAGAAACACTGAAGCTTTCTTT. It is translated as CASSEIQGRILRNTEAFF.

The CDR3 region is CSVGDSFTGQPQHF. The CDR3, as DNA: TGCAGCGTTGGGGACAGCTTTACCGGTCAGCCCCAGCATTTT. The chain combines TRBV29-1 with TRBJ1-5; 7 bases match TRBD1. The germline V gene has CDR1 SQVTM and CDR2 ANQGSEA. This CDR3 region has 14 residues. Trimming removed 4 bases from V and 6 bases from J; junction bases left unmatched: 9.

The J gene is TRBJ1-2, the V gene TRBV11-2, with D possibly matching TRBD1 (6 bases). The ends were cut back, 4 bases at V and 0 bases at J, with 21 bases in the middle. Germline CDR1 SGHAT, CDR2 FQNNGV. This CDR3 contains 18 residues. DNA for the CDR3: TGTGCCAGCAGCTCCCCAGGGGCCAGGGCCCTGGCTAACTATGGCTACACCTTC. It codes for CASSSPGARALANYGYTF.

V is TRBV19 and J is TRBJ2-5, with 7 bases that match TRBD2. Germline V gene data show CDR1 as LNHDA and CDR2 as SQIVND (reference sequence). This CDR3 has 13 residues. The V and J ends lost 4 bases and 2 bases, in that order; junction bases with no gene match: 1. The CDR3 nucleotides read TGTGCCAGTAGTACCGGGAGGCAAGAGACCCAGTACTTC. This translates into CASSTGRQETQYF. Drawing the rest from reference TRBV19 and TRBJ2-5, the complete variable domain is DGGITQSPKYLFRKEGQNVTLSCEQNLNHDAMYWYRQDPGQGLRLIYYSQIVNDFQKGDIAEGYSVSREKKESFPLTVTSAQKNPTAFYLCASSTGRQETQYFGPGTRLLVL.

The chain employs TRBV20-1 and TRBJ2-1; TRBD1 matches 8 bases. This CDR3 comprises 12 residues. J was trimmed by 9 bases and V by 3 bases; bases with no gene match: 4. The V gene's germline CDR1 is DFQATT and CDR2 SNEGSKA (reference sequence). The CDR3 region is CSASAQGAEQFF. The CDR3 DNA follows: TGCAGTGCTAGTGCCCAGGGGGCTGAGCAGTTCTTC.